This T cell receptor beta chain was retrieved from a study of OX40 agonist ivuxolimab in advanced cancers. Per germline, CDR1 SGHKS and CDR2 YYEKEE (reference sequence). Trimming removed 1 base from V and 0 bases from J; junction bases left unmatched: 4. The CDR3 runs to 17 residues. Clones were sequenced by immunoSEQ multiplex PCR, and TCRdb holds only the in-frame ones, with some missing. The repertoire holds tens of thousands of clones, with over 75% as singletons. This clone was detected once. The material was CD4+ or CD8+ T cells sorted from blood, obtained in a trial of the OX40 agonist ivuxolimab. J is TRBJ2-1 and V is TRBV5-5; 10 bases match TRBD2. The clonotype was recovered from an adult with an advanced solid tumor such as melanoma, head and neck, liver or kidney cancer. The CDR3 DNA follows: TGTGCCAGCAGCTTGTTCCCTAGCGGGAGCTCCTACAATGAGCAGTTCTTC. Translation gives CASSLFPSGSSYNEQFF. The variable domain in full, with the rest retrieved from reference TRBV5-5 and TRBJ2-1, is DAGVTQSPTHLIKTRGQQVTLRCSPISGHKSVSWYQQVLGQGPQFIFQYYEKEERGRGNFPDRFSARQFPNYSSELNVNALLLGDSALYLCASSLFPSGSSYNEQFFGPGTRLTVL.